This T cell receptor (beta chain) was sequenced in a study of blood T cell repertoires in COVID-19. At the level of the study: From the United States, Italy and Spain came samples of acute and convalescent COVID-19. PBMCs, B-cell-depleted T cells, or T cells were the source of the cDNA or gDNA that made up the material.

In the authors' methods: Nucleated cell number was recorded as an estimate derived from reference gene primer amplification. The protocol was immunoSEQ multiplex PCR, while the TCRdb copy is restricted to in-frame clones and leaves out a portion. D and trimming come from the DNA, and the V and J calls and clone size come from that table. The sample has about 200,000 clones; about 87% are singletons. This TCR was recovered from a man in his sixties who had recovered from COVID-19. Material for sequencing was peripheral blood.

The CDR3 loop is CASSHRDRTYEQYF. The CDR3 DNA reads TGCGCCAGCAGCCACAGGGACCGAACATACGAGCAGTACTTC. The J gene is TRBJ2-7, the V gene TRBV5-1; the D gene is possibly TRBD1 (6 bases). CDR3 size: 14 residues. Germline V gene sequence: CDR1 SGHRS, CDR2 YFSETQ. Trimming pared 4 bases from V and 4 bases from J, leaving 15 bases between.